These T cell receptor beta chains were read from a single sample in a study of blood T cell repertoires in COVID-19. Sequencing was performed with immunoSEQ multiplex PCR; in TCRdb, only in-frame clones are kept and a portion is missing. This table has about 140,000 clones, 75% to 90% appearing once. Sequencing input: peripheral blood. Receptor source: a man aged 55 to 70 with active or convalescent COVID-19. Each CDR3 is given with its conserved first and last residue. The D gene is left open where the match is weak. Some rows mark clone size as missing; the rest say once, few, many or name a class of expanded clone.

TRBV6-1	TRBJ2-1	12	.	.	CASSERVNEQFF	TGTGCCAGCAGTGAGAGGGTTAATGAGCAGTTCTTC
TRBV11-3	TRBJ2-2	15	.	.	CASSSSRGNTGELFF	TGTGCCAGCAGCTCTTCCAGGGGGAACACCGGGGAGCTGTTTTTT
TRBV4-3	TRBJ2-7	15	.	TRBD2	CASSQGTSAGYEQYF	TGCGCCAGCAGCCAAGGAACTAGCGCGGGCTACGAGCAGTACTTC
TRBV5-1	TRBJ2-1	13	.	.	CASSLALGAGQFF	TGCGCCAGCAGCTTGGCGTTGGGGGCAGGTCAGTTCTTC
TRBV7-6	TRBJ1-3	18	.	TRBD1	CASSQQTGDRGWRNTIYF	TGTGCCAGCAGCCAACAAACGGGGGACAGGGGTTGGAGAAACACCATATATTTT
TRBV6-5	TRBJ2-6	16	.	.	CASSYSTASGANVLTF	TGTGCCAGCAGTTACTCGACAGCTTCTGGGGCCAACGTCCTGACTTTC
TRBV7-9	TRBJ1-2	12	.	.	CASSLGGYGYTF	TGTGCCAGCAGCTTAGGAGGGTATGGCTACACCTTC
TRBV19	TRBJ1-2	15	.	TRBD1	CASSIVRTGLYGYTF	TGTGCCAGTAGTATAGTTCGGACAGGACTATATGGCTACACCTTC
TRBV6-1	TRBJ2-3	16	once	.	CASSEGGGTTTDTQYF	TGTGCCAGCAGTGAAGGGGGAGGGACAACTACAGATACGCAGTATTTT
TRBV6-5	TRBJ2-7	13	.	.	CASMQGGSYEQYF	TGTGCCAGCATGCAGGGAGGATCCTACGAGCAGTACTTC
TRBV3-1/TRBV3-2	TRBJ2-3	14	.	.	CASSQGRGTDTQYF	TGTGCCAGCAGCCAAGGAAGGGGGACAGATACGCAGTATTTT
TRBV24-1	TRBJ2-1	16	.	TRBD2	CATSDLAGGSQNEQFF	TGTGCCACCAGTGACCTAGCGGGAGGGTCGCAAAATGAGCAGTTCTTC
TRBV24-1	TRBJ2-1	17	.	TRBD2	CATSDPDAGVSYNEQFF	TGTGCCACCAGTGATCCAGATGCGGGAGTGAGCTACAATGAGCAGTTCTTC
TRBV4-1	TRBJ2-2	16	once	.	CASSKSGEGYTGELFF	TGCGCCAGCAGCAAATCTGGTGAGGGATACACCGGGGAGCTGTTTTTT
TRBV6-5	TRBJ2-1	14	.	TRBD2	CASKTSGRGNEQFF	TGTGCCAGCAAGACTAGCGGGAGGGGTAATGAGCAGTTCTTC
TRBV5-6	TRBJ2-7	14	once	.	CASRPRVSSYEQYF	TGTGCCAGCAGGCCCCGGGTTAGCTCCTACGAGCAGTACTTC
TRBV4-1	TRBJ1-6	18	.	.	CASSRGGGKERYNSPLHF	TGCGCCAGCAGCCGAGGCGGGGGAAAGGAGAGGTATAATTCACCCCTCCACTTT
TRBV19	TRBJ1-2	12	.	.	CASETNPGGYTF	TGTGCCAGTGAGACCAACCCAGGCGGCTACACCTTC
TRBV2	TRBJ1-5	17	.	.	CASSDPPGFYSNQPQHF	TGTGCCAGCAGTGACCCCCCAGGGTTTTATAGCAATCAGCCCCAGCATTTT
TRBV30	TRBJ1-3	13	.	.	CAWRPLSRDTIYF	TGTGCCTGGAGACCACTCAGCAGGGACACCATATATTTT
TRBV6-2/TRBV6-3	TRBJ1-2	13	.	.	CASSLYRDRGYTF	TGTGCCAGCAGTTTGTACAGGGATCGGGGCTACACCTTC
TRBV10-3	TRBJ1-2	15	.	TRBD1	CAISGGQGQNYGYTF	TGTGCCATCAGTGGGGGACAGGGTCAGAACTATGGCTACACCTTC
TRBV5-1	TRBJ2-1	14	.	TRBD2	CASSLGAGVNEQFF	TGCGCCAGCAGCTTGGGCGCGGGAGTCAATGAGCAGTTCTTC
TRBV5-1	TRBJ2-3	15	once	.	CASSPGDQGTDTQYF	TGCGCCAGCAGCCCGGGGGACCAGGGCACAGATACGCAGTATTTT
TRBV7-2	TRBJ1-2	13	few	.	CASSPDRNYGYTF	TGTGCCAGCAGCCCTGACAGGAACTATGGCTACACCTTC
TRBV9	TRBJ2-5	13	.	TRBD1	CASRGQGIETQYF	TGTGCCAGCAGGGGACAGGGGATTGAGACCCAGTACTTC
TRBV4-3	TRBJ1-5	18	.	TRBD1	CASSQERAYDRGVQPQHF	TGCGCCAGCAGCCAAGAGAGGGCGTACGACAGGGGTGTTCAGCCCCAGCATTTT
TRBV6-1	TRBJ2-5	16	.	TRBD2	CASSERRAGRGETQYF	TGTGCCAGCAGTGAACGTCGAGCGGGAAGGGGAGAGACCCAGTACTTC
TRBV7-3	TRBJ2-1	15	.	TRBD2	CASSLGLAGLNEQFF	TGTGCCAGCAGCCTAGGACTAGCGGGATTGAATGAGCAGTTCTTC
TRBV19	TRBJ2-5	17	.	TRBD1	CASSPVLGQGAGETQYF	TGTGCCAGTAGCCCTGTATTGGGACAGGGGGCAGGAGAGACCCAGTACTTC
TRBV5-1	TRBJ1-2	14	.	.	CASSLEGHKYGYTF	TGCGCCAGCAGCTTGGAGGGACACAAGTATGGCTACACCTTC
TRBV5-6	TRBJ2-2	16	.	TRBD2	CASSLLAPANTGELFF	TGTGCCAGCAGCTTACTAGCGCCCGCGAACACCGGGGAGCTGTTTTTT
TRBV24-1	TRBJ2-5	16	.	TRBD2	CATSDSGRGSGETQYF	TGTGCCACCAGTGATTCCGGGAGGGGCAGCGGAGAGACCCAGTACTTC
TRBV28	TRBJ1-2	15	.	TRBD1	CASKPGQVPNYGYTF	TGTGCCAGCAAACCGGGACAGGTGCCTAACTATGGCTACACCTTC
TRBV7-9	TRBJ2-1	16	.	.	CASSALSSGGRNEQFF	TGTGCCAGCAGCGCACTATCATCGGGGGGCCGGAATGAGCAGTTCTTC
TRBV24-1	TRBJ2-7	15	.	TRBD1	CATSDLRDRGNEQYF	TGTGCCACCAGTGATTTGCGGGACAGGGGTAACGAGCAGTACTTC
TRBV29-1	TRBJ2-1	16	.	.	CSVVNGGADSYNEQFF	TGCAGCGTTGTTAATGGGGGGGCGGACTCCTACAATGAGCAGTTCTTC
TRBV7-3	TRBJ2-3	16	.	TRBD2	CASSLLAGGPTDTQYF	TGTGCCAGCAGCTTACTAGCGGGAGGGCCCACAGATACGCAGTATTTT
TRBV27	TRBJ1-5	13	.	.	CASSPVPNQPQHF	TGTGCCAGCAGTCCCGTCCCCAATCAGCCCCAGCATTTT